Listed here is a single TCR beta chain. Ten or more counts support this clonotype. What this receptor recognizes is not known. No base quality information exists; no much larger clone differs at one position. The record originates from a study of neurological immune-mediated disorders (dated by TCRdb to the late 2010s). With respect to the entire study: Among the approximately 34 multiple sclerosis patients, relapsing-remitting MS accounted for some 30 and secondary progressive MS accounted for 3. The 106 TCR-beta libraries covered PBMC samples along with longitudinal samples, technical triplicates, and paired sorted CD4+ and CD8+ T-cell subsets. Peripheral blood TCR-beta repertoires from patients with HTLV-I-associated myelopathy (HAM/TSP), patients with multiple sclerosis, and healthy controls were compared in the study using UMI-based sequencing. The cohort was made up of some 70 subjects, consisting of about 14 HAM/TSP patients, 34 multiple sclerosis patients and 20 healthy controls. The study at large found these results: Repertoires from 18 of 34 MS patients were grouped by phylogenetic analysis into a cluster of related CDR3 sequences, suggesting a possible repertoire-level signature. No clinical or MRI features were associated with the MS cluster, and the authors said that larger cohorts are needed. TCR clonal expansion was highest in HAM/TSP patients and lowest in MS patients, with MS patients falling below even healthy controls. No identical CDR3 amino acid sequences were shared among expanded clones across subjects, suggesting private TCR-beta repertoires in all groups.

Libraries from unsorted PBMCs were made from 2 million PBMCs kept in RNAlater at -80 degrees C until RNA extraction. Multiple sclerosis patients were enrolled in a US clinical protocol evaluating disease progression by magnetic resonance imaging. Peripheral blood was subjected to Ficoll-Hypaque density gradient centrifugation to isolate PBMCs, which were then cryopreserved in liquid nitrogen. The germline V and J ends show losses of 0 bases and 5 bases respectively, and no gene match explains 5 bases of the junction. There are 16 amino acids in the CDR3, from cysteine to phenylalanine inclusive. The sequence is cut down to CDR3 DNA, 48 bases in frame from base 1. Per the germline V gene, LGHNA is the CDR1 and YNFKEQ is the CDR2. To synthesize cDNA, template-switch 5'RACE was performed with a primer carrying a 10-nucleotide random unique molecular identifier so that each TCR transcript was tagged. Every sequencing run covered 15-18 subjects and yielded more than 180 million TCR-beta sequences. The RNeasy kit was used for extraction of total RNA. TCR-beta VDJ regions were amplified with primers for the TCR constant region and the 5'RACE anchor, using the KAPA Real-time Library Amplification kit. A first PCR added sample indexes and Illumina adaptors, and a second PCR then raised library yield. After Ampure bead purification, the roughly 650 bp TCR product was size-selected on a 2% E-gel SizeSelection system. Before pooling, library quality was checked on a Bioanalyzer, concentration was measured with Qubit, and libraries were quantified with the Kapa Library Quantification kit. Paired-end 2 x 150 bp sequencing of the libraries was performed on an Illumina HiSeq 2500. To increase sequence diversity, about 24-32% phiX was spiked into each library pool. Under the source paper's analysis protocol: Quality-filtered reads were processed with the UMI-based MiGEC pipeline, and over 85% of raw TCR sequences were removed by the MiGEC pipeline during error correction. VDJ genes were aligned to IMGT germline references, and each clonotype was defined by a unique CDR3 amino acid sequence together with V-J genes. Clonal expansion, Shannon diversity and CDR3 relatedness (CalcPairwiseDistances, ClusterSamples) were evaluated with VDJtools, and phylogenetic trees were built with CLCbio workbench. Clones with at least 8 unique UMIs were defined as expanded, with this threshold being based on coefficient-of-variation modelling across technical triplicates. TCRdb applied fastp at Q25 and MiXCR to the public reads, then kept only in-frame beta chains. Rows merge per CDR3 protein into single entries with the most common DNA and genes. The V and J calls follow TCRdb's processing rather than the paper's. The sample yields roughly 62,000 distinct CDR3 sequences; roughly 4% were counted once. Around 2.1% of the sample is in the top ten clones.

The chain was built from TRBV4-2 and TRBJ2-2; 8 junctional bases match TRBD2. Sequencing was performed on PBMCs. This clonotype was sampled from a woman in her forties or fifties with multiple sclerosis. The sequence in DNA is TGTGCCAGCAGCCAAGACCTAGCGGGTCGTACCGGGGAGCTGTTTTTT. Its protein reads: CASSQDLAGRTGELFF.